Listed below are T cell receptor beta chains from one sample, sequenced in a study of low-dose radiotherapy and immunotherapy resistance in tumors. TCRdb redid the calling of the reads with MiXCR, one entry per CDR3 protein. The sample contains about 64,000 distinct CDR3 sequences, about a quarter of which appear only once. Sequenced here: PBMCs, sampled before treatment. The receptor set was obtained from a male donor with rectosigmoid adenocarcinoma. Both conserved end residues are part of each CDR3. A D gene is named only where the DNA matches it firmly. Some rows mark clone size as missing; the rest say once, few, many or name a class of expanded clone.

clone_size	v_call	j_call	d_call	cdr3_nt	cdr3_aa
many	TRBV20-1	TRBJ2-1	NA	TGCAGTGCTAGTAAGGGCCTCGGGATCTACAATGAGCAGTTCTTC	CSASKGLGIYNEQFF
NA	TRBV10-3	TRBJ2-1	NA	TGTGCCAGCAGTTACGCGGGACACCCCTACAATGAGCAGTTCTTC	CASSYAGHPYNEQFF
NA	TRBV27	TRBJ2-1	TRBD2	TGTGCCAGCGAGGACGGGGGGGGTAACTATGAGCAGTTCTTC	CASEDGGGNYEQFF
many	TRBV6-2/TRBV6-3	TRBJ1-2	TRBD1	TGTGCCAGCAGTTACGTGGGACAGGCCCGGTATGGCTACACCTTC	CASSYVGQARYGYTF
NA	TRBV28	TRBJ2-7	TRBD1	TGTGCCAGCAGCCCGACGGACAGGGGGCTCTACGAGCAGTACTTC	CASSPTDRGLYEQYF
many	TRBV5-6	TRBJ1-2	NA	TGTGCCAGCAGCCACTACGGGGACTCACGGAGGGATGGCTACACCTTC	CASSHYGDSRRDGYTF
NA	TRBV18	TRBJ2-4	TRBD1	TGTGCCAGTACACAGGGGCGTCAAAACATTCAGTACTTC	CASTQGRQNIQYF
many	TRBV11-3	TRBJ2-7	TRBD1	TGTGCCAGCAGCCGAGGGACAGGGGAATCCTACGAGCAGTACTTC	CASSRGTGESYEQYF
many	TRBV6-2/TRBV6-3	TRBJ2-3	NA	TGTGCCAGCAGTTATAGCGGAACCACAGATACGCAGTATTTT	CASSYSGTTDTQYF
few	TRBV6-2/TRBV6-3	TRBJ2-2	NA	NA	CASSGYAPGQGATGELFFF
few	TRBV20-1	TRBJ1-6	NA	TGCAGTGCTACGGACGGGGTGGATTCACCCCTCCACTTT	CSATDGVDSPLHF
few	TRBV20-1	TRBJ2-5	TRBD1	TGCAGTGCTGAACGGCCGGGACAGGGGGTAGTGACCCAGTACTTC	CSAERPGQGVVTQYF
many	TRBV12-3/TRBV12-4	TRBJ2-2	NA	TGTGCCAGCAGTAAAAGCAGGGGCGGAACCGGGGAGCTGTTTTTT	CASSKSRGGTGELFF
many	TRBV19	TRBJ2-5	TRBD2	TGTGCCAGTAGTTCCCGCCGACTAGCGGAAGAGACCCAGTACTTC	CASSSRRLAEETQYF
NA	TRBV6-6	TRBJ2-1	TRBD2	TGTGCCAGCAGTGCGGCGGGGGGGCTTAATGAGCAGTTCTTC	CASSAAGGLNEQFF
NA	TRBV11-3	TRBJ2-1	NA	TGTGCCAGCAGCCTCACCTACTCCGAGGGTGAGCAGTTCTTC	CASSLTYSEGEQFF
few	TRBV4-3	TRBJ2-5	NA	TGCGCCAGCAGCCAAGGGAAGCGGCCGAGGGAAGAGACCCAGTACTTC	CASSQGKRPREETQYF
many	TRBV12-3/TRBV12-4	TRBJ2-5	TRBD1	TGTGCCAGCAGTTTGTGGCAGGGGGAAGAGACCCAGTACTTC	CASSLWQGEETQYF
NA	TRBV28	TRBJ2-7	TRBD1	TGTGCCAGCAAAAAACCGGGACAGGGACCATCCTACGAGCAGTACTTC	CASKKPGQGPSYEQYF
many	TRBV27	TRBJ2-3	TRBD2	TGTGCCAGCAGTCGGGGGGAATGGGATACGCAGTATTTT	CASSRGEWDTQYF
many	TRBV3-1	TRBJ2-2	NA	TGTGCCAGCAGCCAAGATTGGCACACCGGGGAGCTGTTTTTT	CASSQDWHTGELFF
many	TRBV6-2/TRBV6-3	TRBJ2-5	NA	TGTGCCAGCAGTACGCCCGGGGCCGGACTACAAGAGACCCAGTACTTC	CASSTPGAGLQETQYF
many	TRBV28	TRBJ2-5	NA	TGTGCCAGCAGTCTTCCGGGCCACGGTTGGGAGACCCAGTACTTC	CASSLPGHGWETQYF
few	TRBV21-1	TRBJ1-1	NA	TGTGCCAGCAGCAGCCCAGGGAACACTGAAGCTTTCTTT	CASSSPGNTEAFF
NA	TRBV6-5	TRBJ2-7	NA	TGTGCCAGCAGTTACGCGGGACACACCTACGAGCAGTACTTC	CASSYAGHTYEQYF
many	TRBV6-2/TRBV6-3	TRBJ1-1	NA	TGTGCCAGCAGTTACTCGAGTGGGGCAACTGAAGCTTTCTTT	CASSYSSGATEAFF
medium-sized	TRBV28	TRBJ2-7	NA	TGTGCCAGCACGCCAGGGCAGCCCTACGAGCAGTACTTC	CASTPGQPYEQYF
few	TRBV28	TRBJ2-2	TRBD1	TGTGCCAGCAGGGATCAGGGGGCTAGCACCGGGGAGCTGTTTTTT	CASRDQGASTGELFF
many	TRBV9	TRBJ2-1	TRBD1	TGTGCCAGCAGCTCCCAGACAGGGGGGCCCAATGAGCAGTTCTTC	CASSSQTGGPNEQFF
many	TRBV20-1	TRBJ2-5	TRBD1	TGCAGTGCTACCACCGGGCTCCAGGTGGACAGGTGGGAAGAGACCCAGTACTTC	CSATTGLQVDRWEETQYF
many	TRBV3-1	TRBJ2-5	NA	TGTGCCAGCAGCTCTAGGGGACAAGAGACCCAGTACTTC	CASSSRGQETQYF
medium-sized	TRBV4-1	TRBJ2-1	NA	TGCGCCAGCAGCCAAGATGTGGGGGTGAATAATGAGCAGTTCTTC	CASSQDVGVNNEQFF
once	TRBV27	TRBJ2-1	NA	TGTGCCAGCAGTTTTGGATCACGGGGCGGCGATGAGCAGTTCTTC	CASSFGSRGGDEQFF
many	TRBV11-2	TRBJ2-3	NA	TGTGCCAGCAGCTCCAGTCTAGGAGCCACTAGCACAGATACGCAGTATTTT	CASSSSLGATSTDTQYF
few	TRBV7-2	TRBJ2-1	TRBD2	TGTGCCAGCAGCTTCTCCCTAGCGGGAAATGAGCAGTTCTTC	CASSFSLAGNEQFF
NA	TRBV27	TRBJ2-7	NA	TGTGCCAGCAGTTTCGGGACTTCGAGCTACGAGCAGTACTTC	CASSFGTSSYEQYF
few	TRBV27	TRBJ2-1	NA	TGTGCCAGCAGTTTATGGAACAGTCCGGGGGGCCCCTACAATGAGCAGTTCTTC	CASSLWNSPGGPYNEQFF
NA	TRBV28	TRBJ1-2	TRBD1	TGTGCCAGCAGGGGACAGGGCCCCGGAAATAACTATGGCTACACCTTC	CASRGQGPGNNYGYTF
many	TRBV30	TRBJ1-5	NA	TGTGCCTGGACTCCCTGGTCGGGGAAAAATCAGCCCCAGCATTTT	CAWTPWSGKNQPQHF
medium-sized	TRBV9	TRBJ2-1	NA	TGTGCCAGCAGCGCGACGGATCGTAACAATGAGCAGTTCTTC	CASSATDRNNEQFF
many	TRBV7-3	TRBJ2-5	TRBD2	TGTGCCAGCAGCCCGGGAGGGCAAGGAGGAGAGACCCAGTACTTC	CASSPGGQGGETQYF
many	TRBV7-9	TRBJ1-1	TRBD1	TGTGCCAGCAGTCACAGGGGAGGGGACACTGAAGCTTTCTTT	CASSHRGGDTEAFF
medium-sized	TRBV29-1	TRBJ1-1	NA	TGCAGCGTTGAAGGGGGGGGGGTCTCTGCTGAAGCTTTCTTT	CSVEGGGVSAEAFF
NA	TRBV20-1	TRBJ2-5	TRBD2	TGCAGTGCTAGATGGCGGGAGGGCCGAGAGACCCAGTACTTC	CSARWREGRETQYF
many	TRBV18	TRBJ2-6	NA	TGTGCCAGCTCACCACCGACAATGGGTGTCGGGGCCAACGTCCTGACTTTC	CASSPPTMGVGANVLTF
few	TRBV3-1	TRBJ2-7	TRBD1	TGTGCCAGCAGCCCTCCCTTCGGACAGGGGAGATACGAGCAGTACTTC	CASSPPFGQGRYEQYF
many	TRBV14	TRBJ2-1	TRBD1	TGTGCCAGCAGCCAAGCTCAGGGGGCGGCTGAGCAGTTCTTC	CASSQAQGAAEQFF
NA	TRBV6-4	TRBJ2-2	NA	TGTGCCAGCAGCCCTGAGGTCACCGGGGAGCTGTTTTTT	CASSPEVTGELFF
NA	TRBV5-1	TRBJ1-4	TRBD1	TGCGCCAGCAGTCGTTCAGGGGGCGACGAAAAACTGTTTTTT	CASSRSGGDEKLFF
many	TRBV2	TRBJ2-1	NA	TGTGCCAGCAGTAAACAAAGCCCCTACAATGAGCAGTTCTTC	CASSKQSPYNEQFF
many	TRBV28	TRBJ1-5	NA	TGTGCCAGTCAGGGGTTTGGAGGTAATCAGCCCCAGCATTTT	CASQGFGGNQPQHF
many	TRBV6-2/TRBV6-3	TRBJ2-7	TRBD2	TGTGCCAGCAGTTACCCCGGGACTAGCGGGAGCTTTGGTAACTACGAGCAGTACTTC	CASSYPGTSGSFGNYEQYF
many	TRBV10-3	TRBJ2-3	TRBD2	TGTGCCATCAGTGAGCCAATAACGGCGGTCCCGGTAGCGGGAAAGAGCACAGATACGCAGTATTTT	CAISEPITAVPVAGKSTDTQYF
many	TRBV5-1	TRBJ1-1	NA	TGCGCCAGCAAAGTGGCCAGCGTCACTGAAGCTTTCTTT	CASKVASVTEAFF
medium-sized	TRBV6-8	TRBJ2-1	TRBD2	TGTGCCAGCAGTTACTCGCTAGCGGGAGCACCCTACAATGAGCAGTTCTTC	CASSYSLAGAPYNEQFF
many	TRBV20-1	TRBJ1-6	TRBD1	TGCAGTGCAGGAAGGGACAGGGAAAATTCACCCCTCCACTTT	CSAGRDRENSPLHF
many	TRBV12-5	TRBJ2-1	TRBD1	TGTGCTAGTGGTTCAACCGGGACAGGGGGAGATGAGCAGTTCTTC	CASGSTGTGGDEQFF
many	TRBV6-1	TRBJ2-1	NA	TGTGCCAGCAGGTTCGTAGGTGAGCAGTTCTTC	CASRFVGEQFF
few	TRBV6-2/TRBV6-3	TRBJ2-5	NA	TGTGCCAGCAGTTACTCGAGGAACCCTCGGGAGACCCAGTACTTC	CASSYSRNPRETQYF
NA	TRBV5-4	TRBJ2-1	TRBD2	TGTGCCAGCAGGGCTAGCGGGACCTACAATGAGCAGTTCTTC	CASRASGTYNEQFF